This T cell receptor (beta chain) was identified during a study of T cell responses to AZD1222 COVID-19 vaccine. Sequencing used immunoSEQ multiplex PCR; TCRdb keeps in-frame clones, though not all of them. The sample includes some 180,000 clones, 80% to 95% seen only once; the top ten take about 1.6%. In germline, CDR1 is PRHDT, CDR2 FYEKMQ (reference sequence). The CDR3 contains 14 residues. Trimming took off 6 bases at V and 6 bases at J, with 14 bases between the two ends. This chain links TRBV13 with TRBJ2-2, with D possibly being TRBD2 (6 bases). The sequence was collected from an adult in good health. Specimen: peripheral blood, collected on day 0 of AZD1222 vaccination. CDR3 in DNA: TGTGCCAGCAGTTTCGGTGGAGGGCCCGGGGAGCTGTTTTTT. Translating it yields CASSFGGGPGELFF.